Listed below are T cell receptor beta chains from one sample, sequenced in a study of long-term antiretroviral therapy in people with HIV. Sequenced by immunoSEQ multiplex PCR; TCRdb stores in-frame clones only, minus some. This sample has some 19,000 clones, with approximately 84% found just once. The source was unsorted PBMCs, collected 0.9 years after starting antiretroviral therapy. The source is a man between 18 and 35 years old with HIV. Both conserved end residues are part of each CDR3. D genes are given only for firm matches. Some rows have no size entry. The others give once, few or many, or a class for an expanded clone.

v_call	d_call	j_call	clone_size	cdr3_nt	cdr3_aa
TRBV10-1	NA	TRBJ2-7	few	TGCGCCAGCAGCCGGGACACCACATACGAGCAGTACTTC	CASSRDTTYEQYF
TRBV19	TRBD1	TRBJ1-5	NA	TGTGCCAGTAGGGCGGGGACAGGGTGGTTTGGGCCCCAGCATTTT	CASRAGTGWFGPQHF
TRBV6-6	TRBD1	TRBJ1-2	NA	TGTGCCAGCAGTTACGAAGGACAGGGGGGTTATGGCTACACCTTC	CASSYEGQGGYGYTF
TRBV7-9	NA	TRBJ2-6	NA	TGTGCCAGCAGCGCCTCCGGGACGGCCTCTGGGGCCAACGTCCTGACTTTC	CASSASGTASGANVLTF
TRBV6-1	NA	TRBJ2-7	once	TGTGCCAGCAGTTTACTCTACGAGCAGTACTTC	CASSLLYEQYF
TRBV2	NA	TRBJ1-5	NA	TGTGCCAGCAGCGTAGTCGAGGGTACCGGTCAGCCCCAGCATTTT	CASSVVEGTGQPQHF
TRBV7-9	NA	TRBJ1-1	NA	TGTGCCAGCAGCTTTGGGAACACTGAAGCTTTCTTT	CASSFGNTEAFF
TRBV5-6	TRBD2	TRBJ2-2	NA	TGTGCCAGCAATTTGAGGACTAGCGGAGGACCGAACACCGGGGAGCTGTTTTTT	CASNLRTSGGPNTGELFF
TRBV28	NA	TRBJ1-6	NA	TGTGCCAGCAGTTCCGGACAGATTAATTCACCCCTCCACTTT	CASSSGQINSPLHF
TRBV4-1	TRBD2	TRBJ2-1	NA	TGCGCCAGCAGCCATCTAGCGGGGGGGGGAAATGAGCAGTTCTTC	CASSHLAGGGNEQFF
TRBV7-6	TRBD1	TRBJ1-2	NA	TGTGCCAGCAGCTTAGACAGGGGTGGCTACACCTTC	CASSLDRGGYTF
TRBV6-6	NA	TRBJ1-6	NA	TGTGCCAGCACCTTCCTGGGACAAGTTAATTCACCCCTCCACTTT	CASTFLGQVNSPLHF
TRBV2	NA	TRBJ1-1	NA	TGTGCCAGCAGTCCACAGGGTCCAATGAGCACTGAAGCTTTCTTT	CASSPQGPMSTEAFF
TRBV28	NA	TRBJ1-1	NA	TGTGCCAGCAGTTTTCTACAGCTGATGAACACTGAAGCTTTCTTT	CASSFLQLMNTEAFF
TRBV28	NA	TRBJ1-4	NA	TGTGCCAGCAGTTTTGGGGAAGATAATGAAAAACTGTTTTTT	CASSFGEDNEKLFF
TRBV12-5	TRBD2	TRBJ2-3	NA	TGTGCTAGTGGTTCGGGACTAGCGGGGGTTGCAGATACGCAGTATTTT	CASGSGLAGVADTQYF
TRBV13	TRBD1	TRBJ1-1	NA	TGTGCCAGCAGCCCAGCCGGGACAGGGAACACTGAAGCTTTCTTT	CASSPAGTGNTEAFF
TRBV10-3	TRBD1	TRBJ1-4	NA	TGTGCCATCGGATGGACAGGGGATCATGAAAAACTGTTTTTT	CAIGWTGDHEKLFF
TRBV5-1	NA	TRBJ1-1	NA	TGCGCCAGCAGCTTGGAGGGCAGGGGTGGAGCTGAAGCTTTCTTT	CASSLEGRGGAEAFF
TRBV5-4	NA	TRBJ1-1	NA	TGTGCCAGCAGCTTGCCTGGTACAGCAATGAACACTGAAGCTTTCTTT	CASSLPGTAMNTEAFF
TRBV6-1	TRBD1	TRBJ1-5	NA	TGTGCCAGCAGGGGGACAGGGTCCCAGCCCCAGCATTTT	CASRGTGSQPQHF
TRBV5-4	TRBD1	TRBJ2-7	few	TGTGCCAGCAGCTTAGGACAGGCCGCAAACTACGAGCAGTACTTC	CASSLGQAANYEQYF
TRBV15	NA	TRBJ1-4	NA	TGTGCCACCAGCAGACCCCAGGCGGAAAAACTGTTTTTT	CATSRPQAEKLFF
TRBV27	NA	TRBJ1-1	NA	TGTGCCACCCTAATCGGGACTGAAGCTTTCTTT	CATLIGTEAFF
TRBV28	NA	TRBJ2-2	NA	TGTGCCAGCAGAATAGGTGGTTCAGGGGGGACCGGGGAGCTGTTTTTT	CASRIGGSGGTGELFF
TRBV7-2	NA	TRBJ1-4	NA	TGTGCCAGCAGCTTAGGACCCTCCAGTGCAACTAATGAAAAACTGTTTTTT	CASSLGPSSATNEKLFF
TRBV5-8	NA	TRBJ1-5	NA	TGTGCCAGCAGTCTGACTCCGGGGGCACAGCCCCAGCATTTT	CASSLTPGAQPQHF
TRBV5-1	NA	TRBJ1-1	NA	TGCGCCAGCAGCTTAGCAGGGGTCGGAAGCACTGAAGCTTTCTTT	CASSLAGVGSTEAFF
TRBV18	NA	TRBJ1-1	NA	TGTGCCAGCTCACCATCCCGGGGTCTGTCTCTGAACACTGAAGCTTTCTTT	CASSPSRGLSLNTEAFF
TRBV25-1	NA	TRBJ1-5	NA	TGTGCCAGCAGCTGGGGGAATCAGCCCCAGCATTTT	CASSWGNQPQHF
TRBV4-2	NA	TRBJ1-6	NA	TGTGCCAGCAGCCAAAAGAATAATTCACCCCTCCACTTT	CASSQKNNSPLHF
TRBV5-1	TRBD1	TRBJ1-5	NA	TGCGCCAGCAGCACGGGACAGGGTAATCAGCCCCAGCATTTT	CASSTGQGNQPQHF
TRBV6-4	TRBD2	TRBJ2-2	NA	TGTGCCAGCAGTGACTCGGGGACTAGTTCCACCGGGGAGCTGTTTTTT	CASSDSGTSSTGELFF
TRBV7-3	TRBD2	TRBJ2-7	NA	TGTGCCAGCAGCCTCGGGGGGGGTTTCCTTTACGAGCAGTACTTC	CASSLGGGFLYEQYF
TRBV28	TRBD2	TRBJ2-3	NA	TGTGCCAGCAGTGAACCGGGACTAGCAGGAGATACGCAGTATTTT	CASSEPGLAGDTQYF
TRBV28	NA	TRBJ1-2	NA	TGTGCCAGCAGTTCAGGGAGAGTTGGCTACACCTTC	CASSSGRVGYTF
TRBV10-3	TRBD2	TRBJ2-3	NA	TGTGCCCTTGGGCCGGGGCTAGCGGGGGGAAGCACAGATACGCAGTATTTT	CALGPGLAGGSTDTQYF
TRBV9	TRBD1	TRBJ1-1	NA	TGTGCCAGCAGCGAGACAGGGGACACTGAAGCTTTCTTT	CASSETGDTEAFF
TRBV7-8	TRBD2	TRBJ2-3	NA	TGTGCCAACAGCTTAAGGAGCGGGGGGGCCGGCAGGGATACGCAGTATTTT	CANSLRSGGAGRDTQYF
TRBV2	NA	TRBJ1-6	few	TGTGCCAGCAGTGAAGCAGCACTTTCCCTCCACTTT	CASSEAALSLHF
TRBV11-2	NA	TRBJ1-1	NA	TGTGCCAGCAGCTTAGACAGCTCATACACTGAAGCTTTCTTT	CASSLDSSYTEAFF
TRBV9	NA	TRBJ2-1	NA	TGTGCCAGCAGCGCCCAAAGTGGGGAGCAGTTCTTC	CASSAQSGEQFF
TRBV6-5	NA	TRBJ2-2	NA	TGTGCCAGCAGTTTTTATCGGCTAGGGACCGGGGAGCTGTTTTTT	CASSFYRLGTGELFF
TRBV5-4	TRBD1	TRBJ2-5	large	TGTGCCAGCAGCTTGGGCAGGGGGCAGGGGGAGACCCAGTACTTC	CASSLGRGQGETQYF
TRBV7-9	NA	TRBJ2-1	few	TGTGCCAGCAGCCGGGACACGGAGGGCCGTGAGCAGTTCTTC	CASSRDTEGREQFF
TRBV7-2	NA	TRBJ1-1	NA	TGTGCCAGCAGCTTAGACAGTTTAACTGAAGCTTTCTTT	CASSLDSLTEAFF
TRBV7-9	NA	TRBJ2-3	NA	TGTGCCAGCAGCTTAGCGGGGGGGCGGGTCAATACGCAGTATTTT	CASSLAGGRVNTQYF
TRBV9	NA	TRBJ1-1	NA	TGTGCCAGCAGCGTAAATCCGTCGGCTGAAGCTTTCTTT	CASSVNPSAEAFF
TRBV5-4	NA	TRBJ1-6	few	TGTGCCAGCAGCCCTCCGGGGAGTTCACCCCTCCACTTT	CASSPPGSSPLHF